This T cell receptor beta chain emerged from a study of vaccination effects on CD4 cells after COVID-19. Study-wide context: A median of 72 days separated the second dose and sampling. Study-wide findings and caveats: At late timepoints after vaccination, vaccine- and infection-induced clones shrank markedly. Limitations: small convalescent group and missing early post-infection timepoints.

Using immunoSEQ multiplex PCR, the repertoire was profiled, and TCRdb retains in-frame clones only, with some absent. Of tens of thousands of clones detected, about 66% appear once; the ten largest clones hold 8.7%. The germline gives CDR1 SEHNR, CDR2 FQNEAQ (reference sequence). This CDR3 comprises 14 residues. The germline V and J ends were trimmed by 5 bases and 7 bases, with 17 bases remaining between them. After expansion with viral peptide pools in the ViraFEST assay, antigen-specific CD4+ T cells were sequenced. Between days 10 and 11 of culture, CD4+ T cells were separated out. Participants were given two doses of BNT162b2 or mRNA-1273 vaccine. Notes on this clone: The antigen is unknown.

The source of this sequence is a human donor who received a COVID-19 vaccine. The sample here was CD4+ T cells from PBMCs cultured with SARS-CoV-2 spike peptides, taken after COVID-19 vaccination. The chain joins TRBV7-9 to TRBJ1-2; no reliable D call. The CDR3 nucleotides read TGTGCCAGCAGCCCGATACGGCGAGAATTTGGCTACACCTTC. As protein: CASSPIRREFGYTF.